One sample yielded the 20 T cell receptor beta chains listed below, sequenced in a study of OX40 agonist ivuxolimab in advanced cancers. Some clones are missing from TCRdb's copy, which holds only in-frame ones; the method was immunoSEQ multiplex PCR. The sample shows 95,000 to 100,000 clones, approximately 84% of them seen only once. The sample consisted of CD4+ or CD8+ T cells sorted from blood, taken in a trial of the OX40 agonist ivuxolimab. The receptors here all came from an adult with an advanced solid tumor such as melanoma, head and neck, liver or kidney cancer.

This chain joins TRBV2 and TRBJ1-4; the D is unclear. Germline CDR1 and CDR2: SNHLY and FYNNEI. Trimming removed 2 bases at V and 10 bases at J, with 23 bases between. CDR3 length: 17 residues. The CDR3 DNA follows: TGTGCCAGCAGTGAAATTCGCCGGTCACCGCTGTCGGCAAAACTGTTTTTT. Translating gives CASSEIRRSPLSAKLFF.

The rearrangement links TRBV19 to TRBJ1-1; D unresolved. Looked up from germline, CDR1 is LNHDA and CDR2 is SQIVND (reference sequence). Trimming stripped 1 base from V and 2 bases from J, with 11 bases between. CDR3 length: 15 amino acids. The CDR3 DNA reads TGTGCCAGTAGTATAGCTCTGACCCAAAACACTGAAGCTTTCTTT. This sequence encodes CASSIALTQNTEAFF. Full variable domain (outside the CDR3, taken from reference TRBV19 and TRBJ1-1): DGGITQSPKYLFRKEGQNVTLSCEQNLNHDAMYWYRQDPGQGLRLIYYSQIVNDFQKGDIAEGYSVSREKKESFPLTVTSAQKNPTAFYLCASSIALTQNTEAFFGQGTRLTVV.

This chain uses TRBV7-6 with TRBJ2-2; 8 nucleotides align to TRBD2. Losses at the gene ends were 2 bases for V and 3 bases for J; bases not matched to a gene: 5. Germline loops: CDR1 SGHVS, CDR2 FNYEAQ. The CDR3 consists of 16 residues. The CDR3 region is CASSLRSGGDTGELFF. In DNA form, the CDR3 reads TGTGCCAGCAGCTTACGGTCGGGGGGGGACACCGGGGAGCTGTTTTTT.

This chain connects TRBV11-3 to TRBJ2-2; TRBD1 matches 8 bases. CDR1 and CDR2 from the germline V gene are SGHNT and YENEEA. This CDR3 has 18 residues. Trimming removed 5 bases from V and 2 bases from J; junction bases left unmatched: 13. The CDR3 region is CASSPEGRRGRNTGELFF. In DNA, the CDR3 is TGTGCCAGCAGCCCAGAGGGTCGCAGGGGGCGCAACACCGGGGAGCTGTTTTTT.

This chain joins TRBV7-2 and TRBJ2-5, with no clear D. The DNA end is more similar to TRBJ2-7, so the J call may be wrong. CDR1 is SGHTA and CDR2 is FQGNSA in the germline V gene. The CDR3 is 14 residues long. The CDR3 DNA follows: TGTGCCAGCAGCTTGTCCGGTGCATCCTACGAGCAGTACTTC. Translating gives CASSLSGASYEQYF.

CDR3: CASSLVRESSYEQYF. The CDR3 DNA follows: TGTGCCAGCAGTTTAGTACGCGAGAGCTCCTACGAGCAGTACTTC. The V call is TRBV27, the J call TRBJ2-7; D is unclear. V was shortened by 2 bases and J by 0 bases, with 11 bases between the two germline ends. CDR1 and CDR2 (germline): MNHEY, SMNVEV (reference sequence). This CDR3 comprises 15 residues.

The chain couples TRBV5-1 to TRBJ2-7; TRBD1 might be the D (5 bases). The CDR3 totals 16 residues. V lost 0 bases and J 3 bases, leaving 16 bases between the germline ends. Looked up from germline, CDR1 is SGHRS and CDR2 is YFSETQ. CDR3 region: CASSLVGVQVIYEQYF. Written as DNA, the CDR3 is TGCGCCAGCAGCTTGGTAGGTGTACAGGTTATCTACGAGCAGTACTTC.

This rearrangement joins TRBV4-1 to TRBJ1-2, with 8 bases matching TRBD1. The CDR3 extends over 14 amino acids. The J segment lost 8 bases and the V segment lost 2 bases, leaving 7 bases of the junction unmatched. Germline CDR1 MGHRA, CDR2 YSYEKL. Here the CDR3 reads CASSQTDRAGGYTF. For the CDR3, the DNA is TGCGCCAGCAGCCAAACGGACAGGGCGGGGGGCTACACCTTC.

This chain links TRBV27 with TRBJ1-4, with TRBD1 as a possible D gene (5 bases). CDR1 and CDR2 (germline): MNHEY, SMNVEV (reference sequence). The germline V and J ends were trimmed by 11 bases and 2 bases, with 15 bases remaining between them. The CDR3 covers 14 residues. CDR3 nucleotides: TGTGCCGGTTGTACGGGGCTTACTAATGAAAAACTGTTTTTT. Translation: CAGCTGLTNEKLFF. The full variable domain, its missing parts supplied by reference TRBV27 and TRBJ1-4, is EAQVTQNPRYLITVTGKKLTVTCSQNMNHEYMSWYRQDPGLGLRQIYYSMNVEVTDKGDVPEGYKVSRKEKRNFPLILESPSPNQTSLYFCAGCTGLTNEKLFFGSGTQLSVL.

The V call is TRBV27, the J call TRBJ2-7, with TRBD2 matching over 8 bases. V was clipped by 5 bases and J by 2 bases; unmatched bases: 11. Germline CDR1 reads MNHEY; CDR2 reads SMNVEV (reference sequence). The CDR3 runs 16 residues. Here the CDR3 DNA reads TGTGCCAGCAGTCCAGTCACTAGCGGCCTTACCTACGAGCAGTACTTC. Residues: CASSPVTSGLTYEQYF.

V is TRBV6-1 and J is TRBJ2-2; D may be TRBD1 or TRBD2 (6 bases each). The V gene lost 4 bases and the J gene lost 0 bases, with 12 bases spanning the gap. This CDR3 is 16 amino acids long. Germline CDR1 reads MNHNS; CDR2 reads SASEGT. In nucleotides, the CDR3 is TGTGCCAGCAGTGGCTGGGGGGCCACGAACACCGGGGAGCTGTTTTTT. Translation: CASSGWGATNTGELFF.

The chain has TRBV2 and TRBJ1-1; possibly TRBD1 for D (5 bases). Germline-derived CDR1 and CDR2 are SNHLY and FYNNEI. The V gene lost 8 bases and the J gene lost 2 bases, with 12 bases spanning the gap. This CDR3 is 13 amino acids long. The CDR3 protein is CASSRDVNTEAFF. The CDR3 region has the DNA TGTGCCAGCTCAAGGGACGTTAACACTGAAGCTTTCTTT.

Written as DNA, the CDR3 is TGTGCCAGCAGTTCTCACCCTAGCGGGGGGACGCAGTATTTT. It translates to CASSSHPSGGTQYF. The chain carries TRBV27 and TRBJ2-3; 11 nucleotides align to TRBD2. The germline gives CDR1 MNHEY, CDR2 SMNVEV (reference sequence). The ends lost 4 bases at V and 9 bases at J; junction bases unmatched: 6. This CDR3 is built from 14 residues.

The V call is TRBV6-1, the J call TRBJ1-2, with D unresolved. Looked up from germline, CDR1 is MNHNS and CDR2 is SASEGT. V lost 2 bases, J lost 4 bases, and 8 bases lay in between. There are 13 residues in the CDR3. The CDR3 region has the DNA TGTGCCAGCAGTGAAAGGGCCACCTATGGCTACACCTTC. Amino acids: CASSERATYGYTF.

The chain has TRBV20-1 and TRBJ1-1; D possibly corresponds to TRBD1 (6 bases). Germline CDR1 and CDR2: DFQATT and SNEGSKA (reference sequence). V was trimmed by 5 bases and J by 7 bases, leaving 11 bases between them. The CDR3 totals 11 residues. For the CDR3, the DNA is TGCAGTGCTCTTACAGGGATTGAAGCTTTCTTT. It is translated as CSALTGIEAFF.

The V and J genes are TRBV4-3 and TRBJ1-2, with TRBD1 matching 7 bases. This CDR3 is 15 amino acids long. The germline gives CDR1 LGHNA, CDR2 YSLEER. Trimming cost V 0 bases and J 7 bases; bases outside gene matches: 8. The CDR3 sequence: CASSQDREGAIGYTF. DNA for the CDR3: TGCGCCAGCAGCCAAGACCGTGAGGGGGCGATTGGCTACACCTTC.

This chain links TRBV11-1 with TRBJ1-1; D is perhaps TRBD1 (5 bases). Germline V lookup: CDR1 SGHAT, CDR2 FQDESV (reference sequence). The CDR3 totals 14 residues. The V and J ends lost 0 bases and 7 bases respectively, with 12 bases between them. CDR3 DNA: TGTGCCAGCAGCTTAGCGTGGGGGACGGTTGAAGCTTTCTTT. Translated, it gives CASSLAWGTVEAFF.

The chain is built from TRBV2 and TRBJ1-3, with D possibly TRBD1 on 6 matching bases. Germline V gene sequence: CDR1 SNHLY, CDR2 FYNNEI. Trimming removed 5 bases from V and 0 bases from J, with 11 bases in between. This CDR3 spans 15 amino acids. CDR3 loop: CASSLGQISGNTIYF. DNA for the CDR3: TGTGCCAGCAGTCTCGGACAGATCTCTGGAAACACCATATATTTT.

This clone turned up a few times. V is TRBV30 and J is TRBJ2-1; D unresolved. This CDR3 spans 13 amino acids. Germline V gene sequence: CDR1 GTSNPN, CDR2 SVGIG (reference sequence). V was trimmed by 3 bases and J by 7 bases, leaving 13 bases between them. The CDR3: CAWRKEANNEQFF. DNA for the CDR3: TGTGCCTGGAGGAAGGAAGCGAATAATGAGCAGTTCTTC.

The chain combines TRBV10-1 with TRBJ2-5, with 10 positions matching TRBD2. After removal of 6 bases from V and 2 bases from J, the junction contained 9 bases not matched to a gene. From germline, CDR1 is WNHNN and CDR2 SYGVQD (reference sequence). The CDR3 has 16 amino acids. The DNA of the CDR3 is TGCGCCAGCAGCATTCTAGCGGGAGTGGGTCAAGAGACCCAGTACTTC. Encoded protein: CASSILAGVGQETQYF.